This entry features one T cell receptor (beta chain) sequence. The data were obtained in a study of blood T cell repertoires in COVID-19. Whole-study context: COVID-19 samples, acute and convalescent, were from the United States, Italy and Spain.

Sequenced by immunoSEQ multiplex PCR; TCRdb stores in-frame clones only, minus some. The sample holds 23,000 or so clones, more than 70% seen once. With 1 base removed from V and 3 bases from J, the gap between germline ends came to 7 bases. CDR3 length: 13 residues. CDR1 SGDLS and CDR2 YYNGEE come from the germline V gene. The sample comprised peripheral blood. V and J are TRBV9 and TRBJ2-5; no clear D. The receptor's source is a human donor with active COVID-19. The donor label of this sample is uncertain. CDR3 sequence reads: CASSVQTEETQYF. The CDR3 DNA sequence: TGTGCCAGCAGCGTACAAACAGAAGAGACCCAGTACTTC.